This entry lists 32 T cell receptor beta chains sequenced from one sample in a study of CD8 T cell repertoires and HIV-1 epitope variants. These receptors have no identified antigens. Libraries were prepared by immunoSEQ multiplex PCR; TCRdb keeps only in-frame clonotypes and omits some of them. The data show some 5,600 clones, around three fifths seen once. What was sequenced was cultured CD8+ T cells derived from PBMCs. Source of these receptors: a male donor with HIV.

The rearrangement uses TRBV6-6 and TRBJ1-3, with D maybe TRBD1 (6 bases). Trimming left V 0 bases short and J 2 bases short, with 8 bases between. Germline V gives CDR1 MNHNY, CDR2 SVGAGI (reference sequence). This CDR3 has 15 residues. This CDR3 is CASSYSGGPGNTIYF. CDR3 nucleotides: TGTGCCAGCAGTTACTCAGGGGGACCTGGAAACACCATATATTTT.

A few counts support this clone. The chain carries TRBV5-4 and TRBJ1-5; D ambiguous. Trimming removed 2 bases at V and 0 bases at J, with 6 bases between. Germline CDR1 reads SGHNT; CDR2 reads YYREEE (reference sequence). The length of the CDR3 is 14 residues. CDR3 residues: CASSFSGSNQPQHF. In DNA form, the CDR3 reads TGTGCCAGCAGCTTTTCGGGTAGCAATCAGCCCCAGCATTTT. The full variable domain, completed using reference TRBV5-4 and TRBJ1-5, is ETGVTQSPTHLIKTRGQQVTLRCSSQSGHNTVSWYQQALGQGPQFIFQYYREEENGRGNFPPRFSGLQFPNYSSELNVNALELDDSALYLCASSFSGSNQPQHFGDGTRLSIL.

Comments on this clone: The germline gene is not matched at one end of the junction; a read error may be the cause. CDR3 region: CASSQDPPDLDYGYTF. Here the CDR3 DNA reads TGCGCCAGCAGCCAAGATCCCCCAGACTTGGACTATGGCTACACCTTC. The chain couples TRBV5-8 to TRBJ1-2; no clear D. The CDR3 consists of 16 residues. The germline V gene has CDR1 SGHTS and CDR2 YDEGEE.

V and J are TRBV27 and TRBJ2-7, with 7 bases matching TRBD1. The J segment lost 6 bases and the V segment lost 5 bases, leaving 10 bases of the junction unmatched. The CDR3 consists of 14 residues. Germline V gives CDR1 MNHEY, CDR2 SMNVEV (reference sequence). The CDR3 loop reads CASSRDRDSGEQYF. DNA of the CDR3: TGTGCCAGCAGTCGAGACAGGGATTCGGGCGAGCAGTACTTC.

CDR3 in DNA: TGTGCCAGCAGCGCGTCGTTGCGCGAGCAGTACTTC. It is translated as CASSASLREQYF. V is TRBV7-2 and J is TRBJ2-7; D gene ambiguous. The CDR3 totals 12 residues. In germline, CDR1 is SGHTA, CDR2 FQGNSA. The germline V and J ends were trimmed by 5 bases and 6 bases, with 11 bases remaining between them.

This clone appeared a few times. The chain recombines TRBV27 with TRBJ1-1; D not resolved. Germline V gene lookup returns CDR1 MNHEY and CDR2 SMNVEV (reference sequence). CDR3 size: 11 residues. Deletions cut 8 bases from V and 1 base from J, with 5 bases between. CDR3 amino acids: CASRGNTEAFF. In nucleotides, the CDR3 is TGTGCCAGCCGGGGGAACACTGAAGCTTTCTTT.

This clone was detected a few times. The chain has TRBV4-3 and TRBJ1-1, with unresolved D. V lost 1 base to trimming and J lost 3 bases, with 15 bases between them. This CDR3 has 16 residues. Germline loops: CDR1 LGHNA, CDR2 YSLEER. The DNA for the CDR3 is TGCGCCAGCAGCCAAGGGTCGGGTGGATTTTACACTGAAGCTTTCTTT. Its translation is CASSQGSGGFYTEAFF.

The V and J genes are TRBV4-3 and TRBJ2-2, with D tentatively TRBD1 or TRBD2 (5 bases each). The V and J ends lost 0 bases and 4 bases respectively, with 9 bases between them. The CDR3 spans 15 residues. The germline V gene has CDR1 LGHNA and CDR2 YSLEER. The CDR3, as DNA: TGCGCCAGCAGCCAAGATCCGAGGGGCACCGGGGAGCTGTTTTTT. It specifies CASSQDPRGTGELFF.

This clone was recorded a few times. CDR3 loop: CASSYSRQSSYEQYF. The DNA of the CDR3 is TGTGCCAGCAGTTACTCCAGACAGAGCTCCTACGAGCAGTACTTC. The rearrangement uses TRBV6-5 and TRBJ2-7; D possibly corresponds to TRBD1 (5 bases). The V end lost 0 bases, the J end lost 0 bases, and 9 bases lay between the germline ends. The length of the CDR3 is 15 residues. Germline CDR1 and CDR2: MNHEY and SVGAGI.

This clone has just a few counts. The chain couples TRBV5-4 to TRBJ2-7; 8 nucleotides line up with TRBD1. Per germline, CDR1 SGHNT and CDR2 YYREEE (reference sequence). Trimming cost V 0 bases and J 7 bases; bases outside gene matches: 9. The CDR3 runs 15 residues. The CDR3 DNA reads as TGTGCCAGCAGCTTGGTTGGGCAGGGGGCTCGGGAGCAGTACTTC. Its protein product is CASSLVGQGAREQYF.

This clone was detected only a few times. V usage is TRBV7-6 and J usage is TRBJ1-1, with TRBD1 identical over 9 bases. Germline V gene data show CDR1 as SGHVS and CDR2 as FNYEAQ. The CDR3 consists of 14 residues. J lost 4 bases, V lost 5 bases, and 5 bases had no gene match. The chain's CDR3 is CASSRTGEGTEAFF. The CDR3 DNA reads as TGTGCCAGCAGCCGGACAGGGGAGGGCACTGAAGCTTTCTTT.

This clone was found a few times. The genes are TRBV11-2 and TRBJ2-2, with D possibly being TRBD2 (5 bases). V was cut by 1 base and J by 5 bases, with 8 bases left in between. Germline V gene sequence: CDR1 SGHAT, CDR2 FQNNGV. The CDR3 is 14 residues long. CDR3 sequence (DNA): TGTGCCAGCAGCTTAGCCCGGAGGACCGGGGAGCTGTTTTTT. This encodes CASSLARRTGELFF.

DNA for the CDR3: TGTGCCAGCAGCTACGACAGGGAACACGAGCAGTACTTC. It is translated as CASSYDREHEQYF. J is TRBJ2-7 and V is TRBV7-9; 7 bases align to TRBD1. The CDR3 is 13 amino acids. J gave up 5 bases and V 4 bases, and 5 bases lay outside the gene matches. Germline-derived CDR1 and CDR2 are SEHNR and FQNEAQ (reference sequence).

The chain couples TRBV20-1 to TRBJ1-1; weak D call: TRBD1 (5 bases). Germline lookup yields CDR1 DFQATT and CDR2 SNEGSKA (reference sequence). The V end lost 1 base, the J end lost 10 bases, and 10 bases lay between the germline ends. This CDR3 contains 11 residues. CDR3 amino acids: CSARAGYGAFF. The CDR3 DNA sequence: TGCAGTGCTAGAGCAGGGTATGGAGCTTTCTTT.

The V and J genes are TRBV4-1 and TRBJ1-4; 7 nucleotides align to TRBD1. This CDR3 spans 18 amino acids. V gave up 0 bases and J gave up 0 bases; unmatched junction bases: 7. The V gene's germline CDR1 is MGHRA and CDR2 YSYEKL. CDR3 amino acids: CASSQDGRGLATNEKLFF. The CDR3 DNA sequence: TGCGCCAGCAGCCAAGATGGAAGGGGGCTTGCAACTAATGAAAAACTGTTTTTT.

The V gene is TRBV7-9, the J gene TRBJ1-4; 11 positions match TRBD1. Per the germline V gene, CDR1 is SEHNR and CDR2 is FQNEAQ (reference sequence). This CDR3 spans 15 amino acids. V dropped 5 bases and J dropped 7; count of bases not matched to a gene: 6. The CDR3 sequence is CASSLIGQGAEKLFF. CDR3 bases: TGTGCCAGCAGCCTAATTGGACAGGGGGCTGAAAAACTGTTTTTT.

This clone appeared a single time. V is TRBV28 and J is TRBJ2-3; D possibly corresponds to TRBD2 (6 bases). Trimming pared 1 base from V and 6 bases from J, leaving 11 bases between. The germline V gene encodes CDR1 MDHEN and CDR2 SYDVKM. This CDR3 is built from 14 residues. The CDR3 DNA sequence: TGTGCCAGCAGTTTATTGGGGGGAATGGATACGCAGTATTTT. Translating gives CASSLLGGMDTQYF. Drawing the rest from reference TRBV28 and TRBJ2-3, the complete variable domain is DVKVTQSSRYLVKRTGEKVFLECVQDMDHENMFWYRQDPGLGLRLIYFSYDVKMKEKGDIPEGYSVSREKKERFSLILESASTNQTSMYLCASSLLGGMDTQYFGPGTRLTVL.

The rearrangement uses TRBV5-1 and TRBJ2-7; 7 nucleotides align to TRBD1. This CDR3 is built from 14 residues. Trimming removed 4 bases from V and 5 bases from J; junction bases left unmatched: 9. The V gene's germline CDR1 is SGHRS and CDR2 YFSETQ. In DNA form, the CDR3 reads TGCGCCAGCAGCGACGGAGACAGGGCCCACGAGCAGTACTTC. Translation: CASSDGDRAHEQYF.

This sequence joins TRBV9 and TRBJ2-7; 8 bases fit TRBD1. J gave up 5 bases and V 0 bases, and 4 bases lay outside the gene matches. Germline assignment: CDR1 SGDLS and CDR2 YYNGEE. This CDR3 contains 14 residues. CDR3 in amino acids: CASSVGGTGDEQYF. CDR3 DNA: TGTGCCAGCAGCGTAGGGGGGACAGGAGACGAGCAGTACTTC.

The chain recombines TRBV6-5 with TRBJ1-1; no firm D call. This CDR3 has 14 amino acids. The V gene lost 5 bases and the J gene lost 5 bases, with 15 bases spanning the gap. Germline loops: CDR1 MNHEY, CDR2 SVGAGI. The CDR3 DNA follows: TGTGCCAGCAGTCCTATAAGGACTGGGACTGAAGCTTTCTTT. Protein product: CASSPIRTGTEAFF.

This clone appeared once. The CDR3 sequence: CASSPGSVEQYF. In DNA, the CDR3 is TGTGCCAGCAGTCCCGGATCGGTCGAGCAGTACTTC. The chain joins TRBV28 to TRBJ2-7; D not resolved. V shed 5 bases and J shed 6 bases, with 11 bases lying between them. The length of the CDR3 is 12 residues. Germline V lookup: CDR1 MDHEN, CDR2 SYDVKM.

The chain links TRBV7-9 to TRBJ2-1; 7 nucleotides match TRBD1. Per germline, CDR1 SEHNR and CDR2 FQNEAQ (reference sequence). This CDR3 has 16 residues. V lost 3 bases to trimming and J lost 3 bases; unmatched junction nucleotides: 8. This CDR3 reads CASSLTGMDFYNEQFF. The CDR3 bases are TGTGCCAGCAGCTTGACAGGGATGGACTTCTACAATGAGCAGTTCTTC.

A few counts support this clone. The V and J genes are TRBV4-3 and TRBJ2-3; no clear D gene. The CDR3 is 12 residues long. CDR1 LGHNA and CDR2 YSLEER come from the germline V gene. Trimming stripped 0 bases from V and 2 bases from J, with 0 bases between. The CDR3 is CASSQDTDTQYF. The CDR3 DNA sequence: TGCGCCAGCAGCCAAGACACAGATACGCAGTATTTT.

This chain connects TRBV4-1 to TRBJ2-5; 8 bases line up with TRBD2. The CDR3 loop spans 15 amino acids. V lost 5 bases, J lost 3 bases, and 8 bases stayed unmatched. The germline CDR1 and CDR2 sequences are MGHRA and YSYEKL. CDR3 sequence reads: CASSITSGKKETQYF. CDR3 bases: TGCGCCAGCAGCATTACTAGCGGCAAAAAAGAGACCCAGTACTTC.

The V and J genes are TRBV28 and TRBJ1-1; D gene unclear. CDR3 length equals 14 residues. Trimming took off 8 bases at V and 5 bases at J, with 18 bases between the two ends. Per germline, CDR1 MDHEN and CDR2 SYDVKM. This CDR3 is CASGGEWAGTEAFF. The CDR3 region has the DNA TGTGCCAGCGGTGGGGAGTGGGCAGGAACTGAAGCTTTCTTT.

The chain carries TRBV11-2 and TRBJ1-2; TRBD1 matches at 7 bases. Germline assignment: CDR1 SGHAT and CDR2 FQNNGV. V lost 5 bases, J lost 3 bases, and 21 bases stayed unmatched. The CDR3 extends over 19 amino acids. The CDR3 DNA is TGTGCCAGCAGCCCAATCAATATGCGGGGCAAGGGGGCGCACTATGGCTACACCTTC. Protein: CASSPINMRGKGAHYGYTF.

The gene calls are TRBV12-5 and TRBJ1-1; D remains ambiguous. From germline, CDR1 is LGHNT and CDR2 FRNRAP. The CDR3 covers 14 residues. Trimming left V 7 bases short and J 1 base short, with 13 bases between. Here the CDR3 reads CASAADWENTEAFF. For the CDR3, the DNA is TGTGCTAGTGCCGCGGACTGGGAGAACACTGAAGCTTTCTTT.

J is TRBJ2-1 and V is TRBV28, with 9 bases identical to TRBD2. CDR1 is MDHEN and CDR2 is SYDVKM in the germline V gene. The J segment lost 7 bases and the V segment lost 4 bases, leaving 11 bases of the junction unmatched. There are 16 residues in the CDR3. As DNA, the CDR3 is TGTGCCAGCAGTTCAGGAGCGGGAGGTACTTGGAATGAGCAGTTCTTC. Its protein is CASSSGAGGTWNEQFF.

This chain links TRBV5-4 with TRBJ2-3; D unresolved. The CDR3 consists of 11 residues. V gave up 4 bases and J gave up 11 bases, with 11 bases separating them. Germline V gene sequence: CDR1 SGHNT, CDR2 YYREEE (reference sequence). The CDR3 bases are TGTGCCAGCAGCCATGACCCGGGGCAGTATTTT. Protein: CASSHDPGQYF.

The J gene is TRBJ2-7, the V gene TRBV27; D possibly corresponds to TRBD1 (5 bases). The CDR3 extends over 13 amino acids. Deletions cut 3 bases from V and 5 bases from J, with 11 bases between. Germline V gene lookup returns CDR1 MNHEY and CDR2 SMNVEV (reference sequence). The CDR3 protein is CASSLTVQDEQYF. CDR3 sequence (DNA): TGTGCCAGCAGTTTGACAGTGCAAGACGAGCAGTACTTC.

The chain combines TRBV9 with TRBJ2-3; D is tentatively TRBD1 or TRBD2 (5 bases each). This CDR3 has 15 residues. CDR1 is SGDLS and CDR2 is YYNGEE in the germline V gene. V was clipped by 0 bases and J by 5 bases, with 13 bases between them. The CDR3 spells CASSVGDGAGDTQYF. The CDR3 nucleotides are TGTGCCAGCAGCGTAGGGGACGGGGCTGGAGATACGCAGTATTTT.

The chain uses TRBV7-9 and TRBJ1-1; D gene unclear. The length of the CDR3 is 13 residues. V gave up 5 bases and J gave up 0 bases, with 7 bases separating them. Germline values: CDR1 SEHNR, CDR2 FQNEAQ (reference sequence). The CDR3 protein is CASSQEMNTEAFF. CDR3 nucleotide sequence: TGTGCCAGCAGCCAAGAGATGAACACTGAAGCTTTCTTT.